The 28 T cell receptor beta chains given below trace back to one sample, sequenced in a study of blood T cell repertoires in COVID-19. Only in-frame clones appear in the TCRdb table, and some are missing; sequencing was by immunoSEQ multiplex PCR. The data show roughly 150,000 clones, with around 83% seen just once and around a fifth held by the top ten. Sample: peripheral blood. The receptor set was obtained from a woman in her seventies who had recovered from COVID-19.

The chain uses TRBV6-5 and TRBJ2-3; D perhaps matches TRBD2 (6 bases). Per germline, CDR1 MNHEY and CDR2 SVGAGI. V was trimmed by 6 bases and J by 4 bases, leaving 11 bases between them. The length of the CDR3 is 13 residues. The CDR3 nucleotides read TGTGCCAGCAGCTCCCCGGGAGCAGATACGCAGTATTTT. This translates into CASSSPGADTQYF.

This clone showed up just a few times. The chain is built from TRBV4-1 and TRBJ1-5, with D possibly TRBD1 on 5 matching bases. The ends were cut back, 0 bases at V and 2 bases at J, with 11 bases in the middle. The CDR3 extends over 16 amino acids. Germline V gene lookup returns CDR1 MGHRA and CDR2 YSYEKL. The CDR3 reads CASSQDGGLGNQPQHF. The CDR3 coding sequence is TGCGCCAGCAGCCAAGATGGGGGGTTGGGCAATCAGCCCCAGCATTTT.

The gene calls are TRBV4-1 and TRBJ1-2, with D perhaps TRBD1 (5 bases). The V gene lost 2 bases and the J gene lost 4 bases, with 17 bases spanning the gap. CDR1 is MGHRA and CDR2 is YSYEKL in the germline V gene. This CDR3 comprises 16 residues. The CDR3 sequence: CASSQTGGALSYGYTF. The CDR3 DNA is TGCGCCAGCAGCCAAACGGGAGGGGCGCTTTCCTATGGCTACACCTTC.

The CDR3 spells CASSLQERQGSPLHF. CDR3 DNA: TGCGCCAGCAGCCTCCAAGAGCGACAGGGTTCACCCCTCCACTTT. V usage is TRBV4-1 and J usage is TRBJ1-6; the match to TRBD1 covers 7 bases. Germline CDR1 and CDR2: MGHRA and YSYEKL. The ends lost 4 bases at V and 9 bases at J; junction bases unmatched: 9. The CDR3 is 15 amino acids.

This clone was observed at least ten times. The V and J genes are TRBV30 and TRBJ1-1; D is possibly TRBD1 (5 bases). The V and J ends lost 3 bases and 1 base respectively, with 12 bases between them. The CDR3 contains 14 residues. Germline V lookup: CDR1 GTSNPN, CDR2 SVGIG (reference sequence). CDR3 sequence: CAWSAGRQNTEAFF. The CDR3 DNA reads TGTGCCTGGAGCGCGGGACGGCAGAACACTGAAGCTTTCTTT.

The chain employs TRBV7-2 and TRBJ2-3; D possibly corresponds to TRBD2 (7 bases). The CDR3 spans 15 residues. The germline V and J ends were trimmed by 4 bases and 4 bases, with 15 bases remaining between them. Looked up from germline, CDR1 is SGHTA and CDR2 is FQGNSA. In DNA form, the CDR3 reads TGTGCCAGCAGCTGGGGGACCGGGGGGCCAGATACGCAGTATTTT. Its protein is CASSWGTGGPDTQYF.

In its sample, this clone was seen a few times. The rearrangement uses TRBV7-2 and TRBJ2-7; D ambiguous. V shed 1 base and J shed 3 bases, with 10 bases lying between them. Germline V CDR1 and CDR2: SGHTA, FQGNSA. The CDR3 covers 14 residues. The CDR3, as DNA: TGTGCCAGCAGCTTAGATGCCGGAGTCTACGAGCAGTACTTC. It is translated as CASSLDAGVYEQYF. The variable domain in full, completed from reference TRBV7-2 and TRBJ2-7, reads GAGVSQSPSNKVTEKGKDVELRCDPISGHTALYWYRQSLGQGLEFLIYFQGNSAPDKSGLPSDRFSAERTGGSVSTLTIQRTQQEDSAVYLCASSLDAGVYEQYFGPGTRLTVT.

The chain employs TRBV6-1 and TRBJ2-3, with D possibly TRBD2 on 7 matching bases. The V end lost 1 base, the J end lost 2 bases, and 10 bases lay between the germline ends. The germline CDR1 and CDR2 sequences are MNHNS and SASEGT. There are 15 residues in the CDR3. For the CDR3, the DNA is TGTGCCAGCAGTGAAGGGCGGGGGCACACAGATACGCAGTATTTT. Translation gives CASSEGRGHTDTQYF.

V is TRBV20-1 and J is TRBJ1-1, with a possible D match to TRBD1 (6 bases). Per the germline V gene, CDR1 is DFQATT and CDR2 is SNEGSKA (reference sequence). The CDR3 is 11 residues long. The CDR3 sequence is CSSDPGVEAFF. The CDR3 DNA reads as TGCAGCTCCGACCCAGGGGTAGAAGCTTTCTTT.

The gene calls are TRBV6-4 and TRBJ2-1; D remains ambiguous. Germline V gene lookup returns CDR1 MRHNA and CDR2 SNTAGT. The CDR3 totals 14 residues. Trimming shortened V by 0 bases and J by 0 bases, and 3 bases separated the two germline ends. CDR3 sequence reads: CASSDSLSYNEQFF. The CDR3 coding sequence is TGTGCCAGCAGTGACTCACTCTCCTACAATGAGCAGTTCTTC.

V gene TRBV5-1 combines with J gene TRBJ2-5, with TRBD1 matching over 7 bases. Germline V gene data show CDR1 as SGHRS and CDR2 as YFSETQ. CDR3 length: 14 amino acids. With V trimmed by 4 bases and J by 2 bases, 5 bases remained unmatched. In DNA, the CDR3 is TGCGCCAGCAGCCCCGGGACAGCACAAGAGACCCAGTACTTC. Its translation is CASSPGTAQETQYF. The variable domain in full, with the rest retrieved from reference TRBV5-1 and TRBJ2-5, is KAGVTQTPRYLIKTRGQQVTLSCSPISGHRSVSWYQQTPGQGLQFLFEYFSETQRNKGNFPGRFSGRQFSNSRSEMNVSTLELGDSALYLCASSPGTAQETQYFGPGTRLLVL.

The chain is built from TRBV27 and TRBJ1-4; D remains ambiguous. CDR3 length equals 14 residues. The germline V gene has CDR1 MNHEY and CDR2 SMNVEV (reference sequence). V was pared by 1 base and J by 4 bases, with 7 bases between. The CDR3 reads CASSLLADNEKLFF. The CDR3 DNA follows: TGTGCCAGCAGTTTATTGGCGGATAATGAAAAACTGTTTTTT.

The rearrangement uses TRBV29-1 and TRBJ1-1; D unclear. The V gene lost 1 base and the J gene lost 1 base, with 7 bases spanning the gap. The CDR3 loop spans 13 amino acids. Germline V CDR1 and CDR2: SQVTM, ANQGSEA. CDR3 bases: TGCAGCGTTGAAGGAGAGCCGAACACTGAAGCTTTCTTT. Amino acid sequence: CSVEGEPNTEAFF.

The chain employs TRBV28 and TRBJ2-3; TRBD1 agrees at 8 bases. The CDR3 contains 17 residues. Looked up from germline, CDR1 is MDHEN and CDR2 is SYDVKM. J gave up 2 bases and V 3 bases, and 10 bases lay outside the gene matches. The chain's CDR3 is CASSFPIGQGDTDTQYF. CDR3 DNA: TGTGCCAGCAGTTTCCCAATAGGACAGGGAGACACAGATACGCAGTATTTT.

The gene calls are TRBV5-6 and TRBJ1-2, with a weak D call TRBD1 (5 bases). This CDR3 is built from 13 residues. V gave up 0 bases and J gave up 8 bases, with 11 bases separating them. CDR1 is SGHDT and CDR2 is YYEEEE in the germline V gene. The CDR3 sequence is CASSLDQGGGYTF. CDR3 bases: TGTGCCAGCAGCTTGGACCAGGGTGGCGGCTACACCTTC.

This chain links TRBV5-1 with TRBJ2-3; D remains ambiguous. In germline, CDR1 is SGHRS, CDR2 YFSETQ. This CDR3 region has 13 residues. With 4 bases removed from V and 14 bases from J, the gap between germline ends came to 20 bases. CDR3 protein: CASSPTGGPRRYF. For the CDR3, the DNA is TGCGCCAGCAGCCCGACCGGCGGCCCCCGGAGGTATTTT.

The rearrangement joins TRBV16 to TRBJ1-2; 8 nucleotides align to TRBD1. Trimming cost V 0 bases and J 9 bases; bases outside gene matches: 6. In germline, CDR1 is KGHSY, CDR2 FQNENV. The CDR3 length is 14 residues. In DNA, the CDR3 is TGTGCCAGCAGCCAATCGGACAGGGATGGAAGCTACACCTTC. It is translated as CASSQSDRDGSYTF.

The CDR3 DNA is TGCAGCGTCAGAAGGGGACTAGCGGGGGCCTCGCTATGGGATACGCAGTATTTT. Its translation is CSVRRGLAGASLWDTQYF. The rearrangement links TRBV29-1 to TRBJ2-3, with 14 bases identical to TRBD2. CDR1 and CDR2 from the germline V gene are SQVTM and ANQGSEA. The CDR3 length is 18 residues. V trimming: 6 bases; J trimming: 6 bases; junction bases outside the gene matches: 17.

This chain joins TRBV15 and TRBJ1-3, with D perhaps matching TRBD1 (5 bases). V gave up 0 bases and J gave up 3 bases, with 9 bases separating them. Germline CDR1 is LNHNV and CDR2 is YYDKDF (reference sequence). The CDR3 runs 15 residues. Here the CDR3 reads CATSRDRGDGNTIYF. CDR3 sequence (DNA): TGTGCCACCAGCAGAGATCGGGGGGATGGAAACACCATATATTTT.

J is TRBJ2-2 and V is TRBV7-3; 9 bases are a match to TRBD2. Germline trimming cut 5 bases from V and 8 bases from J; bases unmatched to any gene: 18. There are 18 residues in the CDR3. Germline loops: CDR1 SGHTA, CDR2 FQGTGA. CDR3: CASSRGTPAGGRGGELFF. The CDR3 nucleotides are TGTGCCAGCAGCCGTGGGACACCAGCGGGAGGAAGGGGAGGGGAGCTGTTTTTT.

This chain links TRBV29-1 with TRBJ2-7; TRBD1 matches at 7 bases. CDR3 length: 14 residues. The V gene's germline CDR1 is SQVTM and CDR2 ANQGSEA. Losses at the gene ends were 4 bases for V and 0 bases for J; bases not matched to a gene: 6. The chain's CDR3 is CSVAGTESSYEQYF. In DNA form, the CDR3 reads TGCAGCGTTGCCGGGACAGAGAGCTCCTACGAGCAGTACTTC.

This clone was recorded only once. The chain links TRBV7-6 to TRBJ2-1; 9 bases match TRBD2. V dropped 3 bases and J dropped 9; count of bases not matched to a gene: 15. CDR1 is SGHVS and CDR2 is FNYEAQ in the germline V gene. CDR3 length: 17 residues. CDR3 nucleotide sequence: TGTGCCAGCAGCTTGGCCGGGGTAGCGGGAGTTGGTGGTGAGCAGTTCTTC. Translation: CASSLAGVAGVGGEQFF.

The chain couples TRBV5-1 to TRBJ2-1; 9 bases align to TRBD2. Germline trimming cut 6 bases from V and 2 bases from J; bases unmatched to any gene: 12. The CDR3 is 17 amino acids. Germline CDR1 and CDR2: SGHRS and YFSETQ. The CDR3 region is CASTKPGLAPTYNEQFF. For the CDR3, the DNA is TGCGCCAGCACTAAACCGGGACTAGCCCCTACCTACAATGAGCAGTTCTTC.

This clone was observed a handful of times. DNA of the CDR3: TGTGCCAGCAGCTTGAGGGGGAGCACAGATACGCAGTATTTT. Translating it yields CASSLRGSTDTQYF. The chain combines TRBV7-2 with TRBJ2-3; possibly TRBD1 for D (6 bases). The germline V gene encodes CDR1 SGHTA and CDR2 FQGNSA. The CDR3 runs 14 residues. Trimming removed 3 bases from V and 0 bases from J, with 7 bases in between.

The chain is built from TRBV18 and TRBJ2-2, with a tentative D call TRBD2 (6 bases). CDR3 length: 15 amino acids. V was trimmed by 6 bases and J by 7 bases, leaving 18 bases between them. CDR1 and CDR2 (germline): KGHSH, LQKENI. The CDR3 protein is CASSPSAGSNGELFF. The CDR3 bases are TGTGCCAGCTCCCCGAGCGCGGGGTCGAACGGGGAGCTGTTTTTT. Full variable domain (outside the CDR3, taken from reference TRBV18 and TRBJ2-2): NAGVMQNPRHLVRRRGQEARLRCSPMKGHSHVYWYRQLPEEGLKFMVYLQKENIIDESGMPKERFSAEFPKEGPSILRIQQVVRGDSAAYFCASSPSAGSNGELFFGEGSRLTVL.

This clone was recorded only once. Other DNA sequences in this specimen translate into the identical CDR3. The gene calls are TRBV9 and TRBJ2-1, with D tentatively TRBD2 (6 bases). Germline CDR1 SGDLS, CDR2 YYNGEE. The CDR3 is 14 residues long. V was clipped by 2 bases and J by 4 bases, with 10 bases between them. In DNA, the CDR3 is TGTGCCAGCAGCGTGGGGGGTATATACAATGAGCAGTTCTTC. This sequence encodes CASSVGGIYNEQFF.

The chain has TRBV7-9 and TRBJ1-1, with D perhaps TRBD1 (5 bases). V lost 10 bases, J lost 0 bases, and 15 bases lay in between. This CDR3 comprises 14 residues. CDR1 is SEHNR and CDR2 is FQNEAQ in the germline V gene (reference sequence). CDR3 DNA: TGTGCCACCACTAACCAGACAGTGAACACTGAAGCTTTCTTT. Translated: CATTNQTVNTEAFF.

CDR3 in DNA: TGCAGCGCCGGACAGGGAACCGCGGATGAGCAGTTCTTC. Translation gives CSAGQGTADEQFF. The chain joins TRBV29-1 to TRBJ2-1; 8 bases fit TRBD1. Germline assignment: CDR1 SQVTM and CDR2 ANQGSEA. V shed 7 bases and J 8 bases; nucleotides not matched to a gene: 10. The CDR3 runs to 13 residues.